This T cell receptor (beta chain) was retrieved from a study of blood T cell repertoires in COVID-19. Germline values: CDR1 MNHEY, CDR2 SVGAGI. There are 12 residues in the CDR3. Trimming took 8 bases from V and 8 from J, leaving 10 bases between them. Using immunoSEQ multiplex PCR, the repertoire was profiled, and TCRdb retains in-frame clones only, with some absent. The sample consists of around 180,000 clones, approximately 87% of them appearing once. The receptor's source is a man in his 70s with active or convalescent COVID-19. V and J are TRBV6-5 and TRBJ1-6; D perhaps matches TRBD1 (5 bases). Sequencing was carried out using peripheral blood. For the CDR3, the DNA is TGTGCCAGCGGGTGGGGGGATTCACCCCTCCACTTT. This encodes CASGWGDSPLHF.